This TCR beta chain was identified in a study of PD-1 blockade in classical Hodgkin lymphoma. The table came from immunoSEQ multiplex PCR; TCRdb's copy has only in-frame clones and leaves some out. Found here are approximately 61,000 clones, 87% of them singletons; the top ten hold about 8.3%. Time point described: cycle 4 day 1 (C4D1), after around six weeks of nivolumab. Each patient experienced a relapse that followed autologous stem cell transplantation, and brentuximab vedotin exposure varied. This receptor was obtained from a human donor with classical Hodgkin lymphoma. Sample: peripheral blood mononuclear cells (PBMCs), taken before the fourth cycle of nivolumab.

The CDR3 loop reads CASSFRVRGTEAFF. The DNA for the CDR3 is TGTGCCAGCAGCTTCAGGGTAAGGGGCACTGAAGCTTTCTTT. V and J are TRBV5-8 and TRBJ1-1; D possibly corresponds to TRBD1 (5 bases). This CDR3 has 14 amino acids. Germline-derived CDR1 and CDR2 are SGHTS and YDEGEE. Trimming took off 2 bases at V and 4 bases at J, with 12 bases between the two ends.